Shown below are 31 T cell receptor beta chains from a single sample sequenced in a study of cytomegalovirus exposure and HLA in healthy donors (dated by TCRdb to about 2017). The library was made by the immunoSEQ multiplex PCR assay. The multiplex PCR relied on a mix of 60 forward primers for TCR Vbeta segments and 13 reverse primers for TCR Jbeta segments. The table was pulled from immuneACCESS by TCRdb, which kept in-frame rearrangements only. Such tables lose some clones; where checked, under half of the loss comes from unresolved V genes, and the rest has no known cause. The table held for this sample gives 45,000 to 55,000 clones. The ten largest account for 9.5% to 11% of the sample. The source material was PBMCs. These receptors were collected from a woman aged 45-59 years in good health and CMV-seropositive.

The chain recombines TRBV5-1 with TRBJ1-4; D is uncertain. The length of the CDR3 is 14 residues. Germline assignment: CDR1 SGHRS and CDR2 YFSETQ. Deletions cut 4 bases from V and 0 bases from J, with 7 bases between. The CDR3 sequence is CASSKDSTNEKLFF. In DNA form, the CDR3 reads TGCGCCAGCAGCAAGGACTCAACTAATGAAAAACTGTTTTTT.

V usage is TRBV5-6 and J usage is TRBJ2-5; TRBD2 agrees at 8 bases. Germline V lookup: CDR1 SGHDT, CDR2 YYEEEE. The CDR3 spans 15 residues. V was clipped by 2 bases and J by 7 bases; unmatched bases: 10. The CDR3 bases are TGTGCCAGCAGCTTACGGGGTAGCGGGGAAGGGACCCAGTACTTC. This translates into CASSLRGSGEGTQYF.

The rearrangement joins TRBV19 to TRBJ1-2, with TRBD1 identical over 7 bases. Looked up from germline, CDR1 is LNHDA and CDR2 is SQIVND (reference sequence). This CDR3 contains 15 residues. With 5 bases clipped from V and 1 base from J, the junction kept 7 bases outside the gene matches. CDR3 bases: TGTGCCAGTAGTGGGACAGATTCTCTTAACTATGGCTACACCTTC. Its protein is CASSGTDSLNYGYTF. The full variable domain, rest sourced from reference TRBV19 and TRBJ1-2, is DGGITQSPKYLFRKEGQNVTLSCEQNLNHDAMYWYRQDPGQGLRLIYYSQIVNDFQKGDIAEGYSVSREKKESFPLTVTSAQKNPTAFYLCASSGTDSLNYGYTFGSGTRLTVV.

V usage is TRBV7-2 and J usage is TRBJ2-3; D gene unclear. Germline assignment: CDR1 SGHTA and CDR2 FQGNSA. The length of the CDR3 is 13 residues. V was shortened by 4 bases and J by 2 bases, with 7 bases between the two germline ends. In nucleotides, the CDR3 is TGTGCCAGCAGCTACAGATTCACAGATACGCAGTATTTT. Translation gives CASSYRFTDTQYF.

The chain couples TRBV6-6 to TRBJ1-1, with 7 bases lining up with TRBD1. CDR3 length equals 16 residues. The germline CDR1 and CDR2 sequences are MNHNY and SVGAGI (reference sequence). The trim removed 2 bases at V and 4 bases at J, leaving 10 bases unmatched. As DNA, the CDR3 is TGTGCCAGCAGTTACCCGGAAGGGGGCGGCGGCACTGAAGCTTTCTTT. It encodes CASSYPEGGGGTEAFF.

This chain links TRBV9 with TRBJ2-1; 12 positions agree with TRBD2. The junction had 10 bases not matched to a gene; V was cut back by 3 bases and J by 15 bases. The CDR3 sequence is 14 residues long. Germline V gives CDR1 SGDLS, CDR2 YYNGEE. The CDR3 sequence is CASSEASLAGGGFF. As DNA, the CDR3 is TGTGCCAGCAGCGAGGCCTCACTAGCGGGAGGCGGGTTCTTC.

The V call is TRBV7-9, the J call TRBJ2-4; D perhaps matches TRBD2 (5 bases). The ends were cut back, 3 bases at V and 3 bases at J, with 9 bases in the middle. The CDR3 spans 14 residues. In germline, CDR1 is SEHNR, CDR2 FQNEAQ (reference sequence). CDR3 sequence (DNA): TGTGCCAGCAGCTTTGCCGGAGGCAAAAACATTCAGTACTTC. This encodes CASSFAGGKNIQYF.

The chain couples TRBV5-1 to TRBJ2-2, with 11 bases fitting TRBD2. Losses at the gene ends were 0 bases for V and 4 bases for J; bases not matched to a gene: 8. This CDR3 comprises 18 residues. The germline V gene has CDR1 SGHRS and CDR2 YFSETQ. CDR3 residues: CASSLEVAGGPGTGELFF. The CDR3 region has the DNA TGCGCCAGCAGCTTGGAAGTAGCGGGAGGGCCTGGCACCGGGGAGCTGTTTTTT.

V gene TRBV7-2 combines with J gene TRBJ2-5; TRBD2 might be the D (5 bases). CDR1 is SGHTA and CDR2 is FQGNSA in the germline V gene. The CDR3 has 13 residues. Trimming cost V 1 base and J 5 bases, with 8 bases left between them. The CDR3 is CASSLGLRETQYF. The CDR3 DNA follows: TGTGCCAGCAGCTTAGGACTAAGGGAGACCCAGTACTTC.

V and J are TRBV30 and TRBJ2-1; a possible D gene is TRBD2 (6 bases). Looked up from germline, CDR1 is GTSNPN and CDR2 is SVGIG (reference sequence). The CDR3 consists of 14 residues. With 1 base removed from V and 8 bases from J, the gap between germline ends came to 15 bases. As DNA, the CDR3 is TGTGCCTGGAGTGCAGTCGGGAGAGGGTATGAGCAGTTCTTC. Protein: CAWSAVGRGYEQFF.

The chain links TRBV7-3 to TRBJ2-5; 11 bases fit TRBD2. Germline V gene data show CDR1 as SGHTA and CDR2 as FQGTGA. After removal of 2 bases from V and 4 bases from J, the junction contained 3 bases not matched to a gene. This CDR3 spans 15 amino acids. CDR3 sequence: CASSLGTSGAETQYF. CDR3 nucleotides: TGTGCCAGCAGCTTAGGGACTAGCGGCGCAGAGACCCAGTACTTC.

The chain has TRBV2 and TRBJ2-7; TRBD1 agrees at 9 bases. Per the germline V gene, CDR1 is SNHLY and CDR2 is FYNNEI. The CDR3 runs 14 residues. After removal of 5 bases from V and 7 bases from J, the junction contained 9 bases not matched to a gene. For the CDR3, the DNA is TGTGCCAGCAGTCAAAACAGGGGGCGCGGGGAGCAGTACTTC. This encodes CASSQNRGRGEQYF.

The chain combines TRBV1 with TRBJ1-3; the DNA was not compared with TRBD1, the D call given in the table. TRBV1 is recorded as a pseudogene. The CDR3 runs to 18 residues. The CDR3 loop is CTSSQKGTGGLSGNTIYF. The CDR3, as DNA: TGCACCAGCAGCCAAAAGGGGACAGGGGGCCTCTCTGGAAACACCATATATTTT.

The chain links TRBV30 to TRBJ2-5, with 10 bases lining up with TRBD1. Germline CDR1 reads GTSNPN; CDR2 reads SVGIG (reference sequence). This CDR3 spans 14 amino acids. V was clipped by 0 bases and J by 8 bases; unmatched bases: 6. The CDR3 is CAWSVLGTGATQYF. CDR3 DNA sequence: TGTGCCTGGAGTGTATTGGGGACAGGGGCAACCCAGTACTTC.

The chain carries TRBV9 and TRBJ1-2, with TRBD1 as a possible D gene (6 bases). Germline loops: CDR1 SGDLS, CDR2 YYNGEE. This CDR3 region has 13 residues. V lost 1 base to trimming and J lost 2 bases, with 6 bases between them. Here the CDR3 DNA reads TGTGCCAGCAGCGTAAGGGGGAACTATGGCTACACCTTC. Translated: CASSVRGNYGYTF. Full variable domain (remainder filled in from reference TRBV9 and TRBJ1-2): DSGVTQTPKHLITATGQRVTLRCSPRSGDLSVYWYQQSLDQGLQFLIQYYNGEERAKGNILERFSAQQFPDLHSELNLSSLELGDSALYFCASSVRGNYGYTFGSGTRLTVV.

This sequence joins TRBV20-1 and TRBJ2-7; a weak D match, TRBD1 (6 bases). The CDR3 runs to 11 residues. The germline V gene encodes CDR1 DFQATT and CDR2 SNEGSKA (reference sequence). V lost 5 bases, J lost 5 bases, and 10 bases lay in between. The CDR3 loop is CSAYREHEQYF. In DNA, the CDR3 is TGCAGTGCTTACAGGGAACACGAGCAGTACTTC.

V and J are TRBV29-1 and TRBJ2-1, with D unclear. The ends were cut back, 0 bases at V and 8 bases at J, with 5 bases in the middle. Germline V gene data show CDR1 as SQVTM and CDR2 as ANQGSEA. The CDR3 consists of 11 residues. The CDR3 sequence is CSVEDLHEQFF. The CDR3 DNA follows: TGCAGCGTTGAAGATCTTCATGAGCAGTTCTTC.

The V call is TRBV5-1, the J call TRBJ2-7; 13 nucleotides line up with TRBD2. V dropped 3 bases and J dropped 1; count of bases not matched to a gene: 13. This CDR3 comprises 19 residues. From germline, CDR1 is SGHRS and CDR2 YFSETQ. The CDR3 loop reads CASSSWGGTSGKFSYEQYF. CDR3 sequence (DNA): TGCGCCAGCAGCTCCTGGGGGGGGACTAGCGGGAAATTTTCCTACGAGCAGTACTTC.

The chain combines TRBV9 with TRBJ2-7; 7 positions agree with TRBD1. Germline trimming cut 4 bases from V and 2 bases from J; bases unmatched to any gene: 9. The length of the CDR3 is 15 residues. Germline V gives CDR1 SGDLS, CDR2 YYNGEE. CDR3 region: CASSSRDSSAYEQYF. CDR3 coding DNA: TGTGCCAGCAGCTCCCGGGACAGTTCTGCCTACGAGCAGTACTTC.

V gene TRBV6-5 combines with J gene TRBJ2-3, with D perhaps matching TRBD1 (5 bases). Trimming cost V 5 bases and J 2 bases, with 11 bases left between them. The CDR3 spans 14 residues. Germline values: CDR1 MNHEY, CDR2 SVGAGI. The chain's CDR3 is CASSDRQSTDTQYF. The CDR3 coding sequence is TGTGCCAGCAGTGACAGACAGTCCACAGATACGCAGTATTTT.

This clone shows up as medium-sized (0.01 to 0.1%) by frequency. The rearrangement links TRBV5-4 to TRBJ1-1; D is undetermined. Deletions cut 2 bases from V and 4 bases from J, with 9 bases between. The CDR3 covers 13 residues. Germline V gene lookup returns CDR1 SGHNT and CDR2 YYREEE (reference sequence). CDR3: CASSFVTSTEAFF. The CDR3 coding sequence is TGTGCCAGCAGCTTCGTAACATCCACTGAAGCTTTCTTT. The variable domain in full, completed from reference TRBV5-4 and TRBJ1-1, reads ETGVTQSPTHLIKTRGQQVTLRCSSQSGHNTVSWYQQALGQGPQFIFQYYREEENGRGNFPPRFSGLQFPNYSSELNVNALELDDSALYLCASSFVTSTEAFFGQGTRLTVV.

The rearrangement links TRBV28 to TRBJ1-1; 11 nucleotides align to TRBD1. V shed 5 bases and J 3 bases; nucleotides not matched to a gene: 2. CDR3 length: 14 amino acids. Germline lookup yields CDR1 MDHEN and CDR2 SYDVKM. As DNA, the CDR3 is TGTGCCAGCAGTCGGACAGGGGGCGACACTGAAGCTTTCTTT. Translated, it gives CASSRTGGDTEAFF.

The CDR3 nucleotides are TGTGCCAGCAGCTTGGGCTACAGAAGCACAGATACGCAGTATTTT. Protein: CASSLGYRSTDTQYF. This chain joins TRBV5-6 and TRBJ2-3; D is uncertain. The germline gives CDR1 SGHDT, CDR2 YYEEEE. CDR3 size: 15 residues. V dropped 0 bases and J dropped 0 bases, with 8 bases sitting between them.

The chain joins TRBV6-1 to TRBJ1-6, with D unresolved. Trimming removed 1 base from V and 1 base from J, with 8 bases in between. Germline V gene data show CDR1 as MNHNS and CDR2 as SASEGT. The CDR3 consists of 16 residues. Here the CDR3 reads CASSEGRLSYNSPLHF. DNA of the CDR3: TGTGCCAGCAGTGAAGGCAGGTTGTCCTATAATTCACCCCTCCACTTT.

The CDR3 DNA sequence: TGTGCCAGCAGCTTAAGGGGGAACTCGCGCCAAGAGACCCAGTACTTC. Protein product: CASSLRGNSRQETQYF. V and J are TRBV7-8 and TRBJ2-5, with D possibly matching TRBD1 (6 bases). Deletions cut 2 bases from V and 1 base from J, with 14 bases between. CDR3 length equals 16 residues. Germline V gene sequence: CDR1 SGHVS, CDR2 FQNEAQ.

V gene TRBV18 combines with J gene TRBJ2-5, with D perhaps TRBD1 (5 bases). CDR3 size: 15 residues. From germline, CDR1 is KGHSH and CDR2 LQKENI. The V end was cut by 0 bases, the J end by 8 bases, with 16 bases between. As DNA, the CDR3 is TGTGCCAGCTCACCACCGGACATTGGCAAGAGAACCCAGTACTTC. Its protein product is CASSPPDIGKRTQYF.

The chain has TRBV5-1 and TRBJ2-7; the D is unclear. With 0 bases removed from V and 6 bases from J, the gap between germline ends came to 7 bases. The CDR3 totals 12 residues. CDR1 SGHRS and CDR2 YFSETQ come from the germline V gene. The CDR3 nucleotides read TGCGCCAGCAGCTTGGAGTCGGGCGAGCAGTACTTC. Translating gives CASSLESGEQYF.

The chain has TRBV5-6 and TRBJ2-7; D is unresolved. There are 12 residues in the CDR3. V gave up 7 bases and J gave up 2 bases, with 10 bases separating them. Germline CDR1 and CDR2: SGHDT and YYEEEE. CDR3 nucleotide sequence: TGTGCCAGCGAGGCTTCCCCCTACGAGCAGTACTTC. Amino acids: CASEASPYEQYF.

The V gene is TRBV30, the J gene TRBJ1-1; TRBD1 might be the D (5 bases). V lost 2 bases to trimming and J lost 5 bases, with 15 bases between them. CDR1 and CDR2 from the germline V gene are GTSNPN and SVGIG (reference sequence). This CDR3 spans 14 amino acids. The CDR3 sequence is CAWSTIRGGTEAFF. The CDR3 DNA follows: TGTGCCTGGAGTACCATACGGGGGGGGACTGAAGCTTTCTTT. The complete variable domain, with remaining parts taken from reference TRBV30 and TRBJ1-1, reads SQTIHQWPATLVQPVGSPLSLECTVEGTSNPNLYWYRQAAGRGLQLLFYSVGIGQISSEVPQNLSASRPQDRQFILSSKKLLLSDSGFYLCAWSTIRGGTEAFFGQGTRLTVV.

The chain employs TRBV11-3 and TRBJ1-1, with a possible D match to TRBD1 (5 bases). The CDR3 contains 14 residues. Germline-derived CDR1 and CDR2 are SGHNT and YENEEA. Trimming cost V 3 bases and J 2 bases, with 10 bases left between them. The CDR3 bases are TGTGCCAGCAGCTTTAGGGGAGGTAACACTGAAGCTTTCTTT. Encoded protein: CASSFRGGNTEAFF. The complete variable domain, with remaining parts taken from reference TRBV11-3 and TRBJ1-1, reads EAGVVQSPRYKIIEKKQPVAFWCNPISGHNTLYWYLQNLGQGPELLIRYENEEAVDDSQLPKDRFSAERLKGVDSTLKIQPAELGDSAVYLCASSFRGGNTEAFFGQGTRLTVV.

The chain links TRBV5-1 to TRBJ1-1; TRBD1 matches at 7 bases. Germline V lookup: CDR1 SGHRS, CDR2 YFSETQ. The trim removed 4 bases at V and 6 bases at J, leaving 9 bases unmatched. The CDR3 consists of 14 residues. CDR3 DNA sequence: TGCGCCAGCAGCCTACAGGGGAGCAGGGCTGAAGCTTTCTTT. This gives the protein CASSLQGSRAEAFF.